The rows below give T cell receptor beta chains drawn from one sample of a study of T-cell reconstitution after alpha-beta-depleted transplantation in children. TCRdb fed the PCR reads into MiXCR, producing one record per CDR3 protein. The sample records about a million distinct CDR3 sequences, about 29% being singletons. Sequencing was performed on PBMCs, mostly from graft donor cells, taken 360 days after TCRalphabeta/CD19-depleted stem cell transplant. Source of these receptors: a boy in the first two years of life who had a stem cell transplant for SCID, so the T cells may come from the graft donor. CDR3s include the opening cysteine and the closing phenylalanine or tryptophan. D genes are given only for firm matches. Size tells how often a clone was seen (once, few, many) or the class of an expanded clone, and some rows leave it out.

TRBV18	.	.	TRBJ2-1	CASSPGNGYNEQFF	TGTGCCAGCTCACCAGGGAACGGCTACAATGAGCAGTTCTTC
TRBV2	.	.	TRBJ2-2	CASSWTRLNTGELFF	TGTGCCAGCAGTTGGACACGACTCAACACCGGGGAGCTGTTTTTT
TRBV5-5	.	TRBD1	TRBJ1-6	CASSGTALHF	TGTGCCAGCAGCGGGACAGCTCTCCACTTT
TRBV20-1	few	.	TRBJ2-7	CSAMRGAGSPYEQYF	TGCAGTGCTATGAGGGGGGCGGGTAGTCCCTACGAGCAGTACTTC
TRBV3-1	.	.	TRBJ2-3	CASSQGPGHLSTDTQYF	TGTGCCAGCAGCCAAGGCCCGGGACACCTTTCCACAGATACGCAGTATTTT
TRBV7-9	.	TRBD2	TRBJ2-3	CASSQGKRGGVPDTQYF	TGTGCCAGCAGCCAAGGAAAGCGGGGGGGCGTCCCAGATACGCAGTATTTT
TRBV12-3/TRBV12-4	.	.	TRBJ2-5	CASTEQGTETQYF	TGTGCCAGCACCGAACAGGGTACAGAGACCCAGTACTTC
TRBV5-1	.	TRBD2	TRBJ2-3	CASSLDLLAGVTDTQYF	TGCGCCAGCAGCTTGGACCTCCTAGCGGGGGTGACAGATACGCAGTATTTT
TRBV15	few	.	TRBJ1-2	CATSVAQRLYGYTF	TGTGCCACCAGTGTAGCACAGAGGTTGTATGGCTACACCTTC
TRBV19	few	TRBD1	TRBJ2-1	CASSPRTGGSNEQFF	TGTGCCAGTAGTCCGCGGACAGGGGGGAGCAATGAGCAGTTCTTC
TRBV5-1	.	.	TRBJ2-3	CASSLMPASTDTQYF	TGCGCCAGCAGCCTTATGCCAGCTAGCACAGATACGCAGTATTTT
TRBV30	.	TRBD2	TRBJ2-4	CALLNAPGRDKNIQYF	TGTGCCTTACTAAATGCCCCGGGGAGGGACAAAAACATTCAGTACTTC
TRBV6-5	few	.	TRBJ1-1	CASSYSRGRRTEAFF	TGTGCCAGCAGTTACTCTCGGGGAAGGAGGACTGAAGCTTTCTTT
TRBV5-1	.	TRBD2	TRBJ2-4	CASRTSALRSNIQYF	TGCGCCAGCCGGACTAGCGCGCTTCGCTCTAACATTCAGTACTTC
TRBV12-5	few	.	TRBJ2-1	CASGLWNEQFF	TGTGCTAGTGGTTTATGGAATGAGCAGTTCTTC
TRBV6-1	few	.	TRBJ1-1	CASRAEMNTEAFF	TGTGCCAGCAGGGCGGAAATGAACACTGAAGCTTTCTTT
TRBV12-3/TRBV12-4	.	.	TRBJ2-3	CASSFSRAAITDTQYF	TGTGCCAGCAGTTTCTCAAGGGCCGCGATAACAGATACGCAGTATTTT
TRBV20-1	.	TRBD2	TRBJ2-5	CSAGTSGGVGSETQYF	TGCAGTGCTGGGACTAGCGGGGGGGTGGGAAGTGAGACCCAGTACTTC
TRBV20-1	.	.	TRBJ2-7	CSAYKPGSGYYEQYF	TGCAGTGCTTACAAACCGGGAAGCGGATACTACGAGCAGTACTTC
TRBV29-1	many	TRBD2	TRBJ2-1	CSVAGGSYNEQFF	TGCAGCGTTGCGGGGGGCTCCTACAATGAGCAGTTCTTC
TRBV20-1	few	.	TRBJ2-2	CSARRVHGELFF	TGCAGTGCTAGGAGGGTTCACGGGGAGCTGTTTTTT
TRBV29-1	.	.	TRBJ2-1	CSVLVYNEQFF	TGCAGCGTTCTTGTCTACAATGAGCAGTTCTTC
TRBV7-2	.	TRBD2	TRBJ2-1	CASSLTASGGAGEQFF	TGTGCCAGCAGCTTAACCGCTAGCGGGGGGGCAGGTGAGCAGTTCTTC
TRBV29-1	few	TRBD1	TRBJ1-2	CSVERQGGAYGYTF	TGCAGCGTTGAAAGACAGGGGGGGGCCTATGGCTACACCTTC
TRBV18	.	TRBD2	TRBJ2-5	CASSPWTSGGLGETQYF	TGTGCCAGCTCACCCTGGACTAGCGGGGGTCTCGGGGAGACCCAGTACTTC
TRBV7-6	few	TRBD2	TRBJ2-7	CASTGTSDSYEQYF	TGTGCCAGCACCGGGACTAGCGACTCCTACGAGCAGTACTTC
TRBV21-1	.	.	TRBJ2-7	CASSTGLAGGPLHSYEQYF	TGTGCCAGCAGCACGGGACTAGCGGGGGGGCCCCTCCATTCCTACGAGCAGTACTTC